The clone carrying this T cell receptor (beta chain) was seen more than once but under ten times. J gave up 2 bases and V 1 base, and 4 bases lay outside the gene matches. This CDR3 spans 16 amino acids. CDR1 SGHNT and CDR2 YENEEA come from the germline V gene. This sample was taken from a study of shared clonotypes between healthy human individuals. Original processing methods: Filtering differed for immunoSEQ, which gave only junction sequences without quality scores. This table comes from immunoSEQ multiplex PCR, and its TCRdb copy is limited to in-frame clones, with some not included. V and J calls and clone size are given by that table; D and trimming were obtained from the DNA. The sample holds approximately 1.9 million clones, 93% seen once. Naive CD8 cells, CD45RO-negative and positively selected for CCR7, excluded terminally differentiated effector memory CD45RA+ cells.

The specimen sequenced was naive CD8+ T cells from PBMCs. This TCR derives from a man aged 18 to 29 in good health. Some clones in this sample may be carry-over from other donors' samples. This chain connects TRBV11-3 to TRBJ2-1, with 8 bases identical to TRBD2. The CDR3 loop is CASSLVAAGAYNEQFF. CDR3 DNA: TGTGCCAGCAGCTTAGTGGCAGCGGGAGCCTACAATGAGCAGTTCTTC.